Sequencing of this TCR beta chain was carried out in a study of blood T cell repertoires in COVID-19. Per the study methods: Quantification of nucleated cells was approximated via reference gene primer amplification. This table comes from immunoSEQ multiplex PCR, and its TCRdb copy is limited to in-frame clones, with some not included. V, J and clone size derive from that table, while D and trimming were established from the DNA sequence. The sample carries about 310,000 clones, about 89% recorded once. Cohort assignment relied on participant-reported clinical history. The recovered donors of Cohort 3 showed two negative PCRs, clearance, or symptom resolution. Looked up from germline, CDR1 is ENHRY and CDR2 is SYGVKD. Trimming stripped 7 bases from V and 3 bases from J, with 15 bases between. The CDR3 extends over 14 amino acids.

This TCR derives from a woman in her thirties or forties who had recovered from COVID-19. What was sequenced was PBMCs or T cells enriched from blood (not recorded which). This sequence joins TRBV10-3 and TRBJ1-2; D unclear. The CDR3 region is CAITPSREDYGYTF. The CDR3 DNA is TGTGCCATCACGCCCTCGCGGGAGGACTATGGCTACACCTTC.